This passage covers 20 T cell receptor beta chains from one sample sequenced in a study of CD8 T cells in Susac syndrome. cDNA came from approximately 0.5 to 1 ug RNA primed by random hexamers. TCRdb re-called the immunoSEQ multiplex PCR reads through MiXCR, storing one row per CDR3 protein. In the table there are roughly 200,000 distinct CDR3 sequences, roughly 94% of which are singletons. The material sequenced was CD4+ T cells from PBMCs. Receptors were obtained from a human donor with Susac syndrome.

V is TRBV4-2 and J is TRBJ2-5; D is perhaps TRBD1 (6 bases). The germline CDR1 and CDR2 sequences are LGHNA and YNFKEQ. The CDR3 is 16 amino acids. Trimming shortened V by 3 bases and J by 3 bases, and 17 bases separated the two germline ends. The CDR3 DNA follows: TGTGCCAGCAGCCAGAGACCCCAGGGGCCAAAAGAGACCCAGTACTTC. Protein sequence: CASSQRPQGPKETQYF.

The chain carries TRBV9 and TRBJ2-2; 7 bases align to TRBD1. The CDR3 extends over 17 amino acids. With V trimmed by 1 base and J by 2 bases, 8 bases remained unmatched. Germline V gene lookup returns CDR1 SGDLS and CDR2 YYNGEE. The CDR3 loop is CASSVSWDRPNTGELFF. The CDR3 DNA follows: TGTGCCAGCAGCGTATCCTGGGACAGACCAAACACCGGGGAGCTGTTTTTT.

This chain joins TRBV7-8 and TRBJ1-1; the D is unclear. Trimming removed 3 bases at V and 6 bases at J, with 8 bases between. Germline assignment: CDR1 SGHVS and CDR2 FQNEAQ. CDR3 length: 12 residues. The CDR3 is CASSLEPAEAFF. The CDR3 DNA is TGTGCCAGCAGCTTGGAGCCGGCTGAAGCTTTCTTT.

V usage is TRBV4-3 and J usage is TRBJ2-7; 10 nucleotides agree with TRBD2. The germline V gene has CDR1 LGHNA and CDR2 YSLEER. V trimming: 0 bases; J trimming: 3 bases; junction bases outside the gene matches: 2. The CDR3 is made up of 15 amino acids. As DNA, the CDR3 is TGCGCCAGCAGCCAAGACGCTAGCGGGAGCTACGAGCAGTACTTC. It is translated as CASSQDASGSYEQYF.

The V and J genes are TRBV5-1 and TRBJ1-2; tentatively, D is TRBD1 (6 bases). Germline CDR1 and CDR2: SGHRS and YFSETQ. V lost 7 bases, J lost 8 bases, and 24 bases lay in between. This CDR3 comprises 15 residues. The CDR3 loop reads CASAGRAGDLGGYTF. CDR3 in DNA: TGCGCCAGCGCGGGACGGGCAGGGGACTTAGGAGGCTACACCTTC.

This chain joins TRBV20-1 and TRBJ2-1; D not resolved. The CDR3 runs 14 residues. Trimming shortened V by 6 bases and J by 6 bases, and 18 bases separated the two germline ends. The germline V gene has CDR1 DFQATT and CDR2 SNEGSKA (reference sequence). The CDR3 sequence is CSATHKLLRNEQFF. DNA of the CDR3: TGCAGTGCCACTCACAAACTACTACGCAATGAGCAGTTCTTC.

The chain combines TRBV29-1 with TRBJ1-1; D is possibly TRBD1 (5 bases). Trimming cost V 3 bases and J 3 bases, with 8 bases left between them. This CDR3 is 12 amino acids long. Germline V CDR1 and CDR2: SQVTM, ANQGSEA. CDR3 nucleotides: TGCAGCGTTGACGGGGGATACACTGAAGCTTTCTTT. Amino acids: CSVDGGYTEAFF.

This clonotype was recorded only once. J is TRBJ2-1 and V is TRBV12-3 or TRBV12-4; D is unresolved. V dropped 2 bases and J dropped 8 bases, with 13 bases sitting between them. The CDR3 consists of 14 residues. This CDR3 reads CASSLIPFWDEQFF. CDR3 bases: TGTGCCAGCAGTTTAATTCCGTTCTGGGATGAGCAGTTCTTC.

The V gene is TRBV15, the J gene TRBJ2-1; 8 bases map to TRBD2. V shed 0 bases and J 3 bases; nucleotides not matched to a gene: 7. The CDR3 length is 17 residues. CDR1 is LNHNV and CDR2 is YYDKDF in the germline V gene (reference sequence). The CDR3 protein is CATSRDRGGRNYNEQFF. For the CDR3, the DNA is TGTGCCACCAGCAGAGATAGGGGCGGGAGGAACTACAATGAGCAGTTCTTC. Supplemented by reference TRBV15 and TRBJ2-1, the full variable domain reads DAMVIQNPRYQVTQFGKPVTLSCSQTLNHNVMYWYQQKSSQAPKLLFHYYDKDFNNEADTPDNFQSRRPNTSFCFLDIRSPGLGDTAMYLCATSRDRGGRNYNEQFFGPGTRLTVL.

The J gene is TRBJ1-1, the V gene TRBV7-9; a weak D match, TRBD1 (6 bases). The V gene's germline CDR1 is SEHNR and CDR2 FQNEAQ (reference sequence). V was shortened by 4 bases and J by 1 base, with 16 bases between the two germline ends. CDR3 length: 16 amino acids. The CDR3 nucleotides read TGTGCCAGCAGCTCGTCCGACTGGGGGGCGAACACTGAAGCTTTCTTT. Protein product: CASSSSDWGANTEAFF.

V is TRBV24-1 and J is TRBJ1-2; TRBD1 matches 7 bases. The CDR3 covers 14 residues. V was pared by 2 bases and J by 6 bases, with 5 bases of the junction left unmatched. The germline gives CDR1 KGHDR, CDR2 SFDVKD. The CDR3, as DNA: TGTGCCACCAGTGATTCAGGGACAGACAATGGCTACACCTTC. Protein: CATSDSGTDNGYTF.

This chain links TRBV20-1 with TRBJ2-1, with TRBD2 matching over 9 bases. The germline gives CDR1 DFQATT, CDR2 SNEGSKA (reference sequence). This CDR3 region has 15 residues. V dropped 5 bases and J dropped 7; count of bases not matched to a gene: 12. CDR3 protein: CSAVPTGLASNEQFF. CDR3 nucleotide sequence: TGCAGTGCTGTTCCCACGGGACTAGCATCAAATGAGCAGTTCTTC.

The rearrangement links TRBV10-3 to TRBJ2-6, with 11 nucleotides matching TRBD1. The J segment lost 4 bases and the V segment lost 4 bases, leaving 9 bases of the junction unmatched. This CDR3 is 18 amino acids long. Germline values: CDR1 ENHRY, CDR2 SYGVKD. CDR3 DNA: TGTGCCATCAGTGGGTTCGGACAGGGGGCGGACGGGGCCAACGTCCTGACTTTC. Translation gives CAISGFGQGADGANVLTF.

The chain combines TRBV30 with TRBJ2-2; no firm D call. Per the germline V gene, CDR1 is GTSNPN and CDR2 is SVGIG (reference sequence). CDR3 length: 14 amino acids. V shed 2 bases and J shed 5 bases, with 12 bases lying between them. CDR3 coding DNA: TGTGCCTGGAGTACCCCGTCGAGGACCGGGGAGCTGTTTTTT. Residues: CAWSTPSRTGELFF.

This clonotype was counted a single time. The CDR3 DNA reads as TGTGCCAGCTCACCCACCGGACAGGGGGACGATGAGCAGTTCTTC. This codes for CASSPTGQGDDEQFF. The J gene is TRBJ2-1, the V gene TRBV18; 10 bases are a match to TRBD1. Trimming took 3 bases from V and 8 from J; bases not matched to a gene: 7. There are 15 residues in the CDR3. From germline, CDR1 is KGHSH and CDR2 LQKENI.

The chain joins TRBV20-1 to TRBJ1-1; 9 nucleotides line up with TRBD1. The CDR3 runs 14 residues. From germline, CDR1 is DFQATT and CDR2 SNEGSKA (reference sequence). V dropped 5 bases and J dropped 5; count of bases not matched to a gene: 9. CDR3 loop: CSASDTGGRTEAFF. The CDR3 nucleotides are TGCAGTGCTTCAGATACAGGGGGCCGAACTGAAGCTTTCTTT.

The chain carries TRBV30 and TRBJ1-2; no firm D call. Germline V gene lookup returns CDR1 GTSNPN and CDR2 SVGIG (reference sequence). V was pared by 2 bases and J by 7 bases, with 14 bases between. The CDR3 extends over 13 amino acids. In DNA form, the CDR3 reads TGTGCCTGGAGTCGGGATGCGGAAAGTGGCTACACCTTC. Translating it yields CAWSRDAESGYTF.

This sequence joins TRBV29-1 and TRBJ2-3, with 9 bases lining up with TRBD2. Germline CDR1 reads SQVTM; CDR2 reads ANQGSEA. The CDR3 has 15 residues. The J segment lost 4 bases and the V segment lost 8 bases, leaving 13 bases of the junction unmatched. The CDR3 sequence: CSLPPSGGGADTQYF. The CDR3 bases are TGCAGCTTACCCCCTAGCGGCGGGGGGGCAGATACGCAGTATTTT.

V gene TRBV12-5 combines with J gene TRBJ2-1; 9 positions agree with TRBD1. CDR3 length equals 13 residues. V lost 6 bases, J lost 10 bases, and 7 bases stayed unmatched. From germline, CDR1 is LGHNT and CDR2 FRNRAP. CDR3 DNA: TGTGCTAGTGGCCGGGACAGGGTACAGGAGCAGTTCTTC. It yields the protein CASGRDRVQEQFF.

The table lists this clonotype with a count of one. The chain links TRBV4-2 to TRBJ1-4, with 7 nucleotides matching TRBD1. CDR1 LGHNA and CDR2 YNFKEQ come from the germline V gene. V lost 0 bases, J lost 7 bases, and 5 bases stayed unmatched. The CDR3 has 15 residues. CDR3 residues: CASSQEGTVSEKLFF. The CDR3 DNA reads as TGTGCCAGCAGCCAAGAGGGGACAGTATCTGAAAAACTGTTTTTT.